A selection of T cell receptor beta chains follows, all from one sample in a study of Graves' ophthalmopathy and Graves' hyperthyroidism. TCRdb reanalysed the multiplex PCR reads using MiXCR and keeps one entry per CDR3 protein. The sample comprises 150,000 or so distinct CDR3 sequences, roughly two fifths of which are singletons, and around 5.8% rests with the top ten. What was sequenced was peripheral blood. The receptors here all came from a woman in her forties with Graves' ophthalmopathy. CDR3s include the opening cysteine and the closing phenylalanine or tryptophan. The D gene is left open where the match is weak. Where a row states a size, it is once, few, many or the class of an expanded clone; other rows omit it.

>TRBD2|many|TRBJ2-5|TRBV20-1
CSAREAGRLETQYF
TGCAGTGCTAGAGAAGCGGGAAGGTTAGAGACCCAGTACTTC
>NA|NA|TRBJ2-7|TRBV28
CASAYARFYF
TGTGCCAGCGCGTACGCCCGGTTTTACTTC
>TRBD1|many|TRBJ1-2|TRBV7-2
CASSPGTGINYGYTF
TGTGCCAGCAGCCCTGGGACAGGGATTAACTATGGCTACACCTTC
>NA|few|TRBJ2-7|TRBV6-1
CASSRDENYEQYF
TGTGCCAGCAGTCGGGACGAAAACTACGAGCAGTACTTC
>NA|many|TRBJ1-3|TRBV6-5
CASTNSGNTIYF
TGTGCCAGCACCAACTCTGGAAACACCATATATTTT
>NA|NA|TRBJ1-1|TRBV12-3/TRBV12-4
CASTSGTVNTEAFF
TGTGCCAGCACCTCCGGGACCGTGAACACTGAAGCTTTCTTT
>NA|many|TRBJ1-1|TRBV5-4
CASSPPAGENTEAFF
TGTGCCAGCAGCCCCCCCGCGGGGGAGAACACTGAAGCTTTCTTT
>NA|many|TRBJ1-2|TRBV4-2
CASSQEGGQSEIYGYTF
TGTGCCAGCAGCCAAGAGGGGGGGCAGAGTGAGATCTATGGCTACACCTTC
>NA|NA|TRBJ2-2|TRBV12-3/TRBV12-4
CASTLDYNTGELFF
TGTGCCAGCACCCTGGACTATAACACCGGGGAGCTGTTTTTT
>TRBD2|many|TRBJ2-5|TRBV7-8
CASSLLAGGPRETQYF
TGTGCCAGCAGCTTGCTAGCGGGGGGTCCCAGGGAGACCCAGTACTTC